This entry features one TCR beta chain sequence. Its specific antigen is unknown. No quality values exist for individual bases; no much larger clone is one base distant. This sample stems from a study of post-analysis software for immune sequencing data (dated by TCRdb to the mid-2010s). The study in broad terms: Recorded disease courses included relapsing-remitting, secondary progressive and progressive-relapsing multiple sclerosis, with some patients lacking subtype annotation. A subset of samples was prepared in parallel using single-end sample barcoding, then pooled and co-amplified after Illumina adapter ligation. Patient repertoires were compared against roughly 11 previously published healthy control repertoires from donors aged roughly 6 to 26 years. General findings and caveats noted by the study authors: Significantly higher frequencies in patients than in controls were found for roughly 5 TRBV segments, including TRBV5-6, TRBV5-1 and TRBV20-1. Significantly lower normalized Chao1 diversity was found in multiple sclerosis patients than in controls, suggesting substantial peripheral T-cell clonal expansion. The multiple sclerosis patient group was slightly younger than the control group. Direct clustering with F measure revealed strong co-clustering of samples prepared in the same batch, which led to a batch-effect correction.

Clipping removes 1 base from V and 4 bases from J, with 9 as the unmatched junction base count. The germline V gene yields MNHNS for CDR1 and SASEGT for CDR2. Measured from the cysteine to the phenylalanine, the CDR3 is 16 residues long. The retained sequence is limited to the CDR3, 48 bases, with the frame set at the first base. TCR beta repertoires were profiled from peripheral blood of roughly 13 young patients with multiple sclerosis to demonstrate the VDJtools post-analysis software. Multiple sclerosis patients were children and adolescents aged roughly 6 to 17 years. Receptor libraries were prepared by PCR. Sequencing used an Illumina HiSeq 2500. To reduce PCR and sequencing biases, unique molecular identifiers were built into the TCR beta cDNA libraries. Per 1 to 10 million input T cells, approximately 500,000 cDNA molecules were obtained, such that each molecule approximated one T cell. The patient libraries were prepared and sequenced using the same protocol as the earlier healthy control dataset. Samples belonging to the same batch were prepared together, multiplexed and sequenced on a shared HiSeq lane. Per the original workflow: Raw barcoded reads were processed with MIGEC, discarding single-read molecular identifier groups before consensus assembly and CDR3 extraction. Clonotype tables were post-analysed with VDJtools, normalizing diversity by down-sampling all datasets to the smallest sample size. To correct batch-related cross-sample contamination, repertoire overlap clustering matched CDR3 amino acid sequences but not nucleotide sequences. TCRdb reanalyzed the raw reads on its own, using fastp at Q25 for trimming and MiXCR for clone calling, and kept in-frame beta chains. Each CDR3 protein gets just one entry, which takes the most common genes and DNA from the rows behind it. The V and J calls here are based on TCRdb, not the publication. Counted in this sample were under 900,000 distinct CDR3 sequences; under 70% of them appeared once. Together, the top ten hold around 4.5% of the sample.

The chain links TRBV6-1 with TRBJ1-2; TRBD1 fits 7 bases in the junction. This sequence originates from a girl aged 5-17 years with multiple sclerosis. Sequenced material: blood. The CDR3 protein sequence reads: CASSEEPGGPSYGYTF. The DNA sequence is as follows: TGTGCCAGCAGTGAAGAGCCAGGGGGACCCAGCTATGGCTACACCTTC.